The sequence of this T cell receptor (beta chain) was determined in a study of radiation and T cells in renal cell carcinoma. Overall study context: Nephrectomy followed 15 Gy stereotactic body radiation by 4 weeks.

This sample's time point: baseline pretreatment blood. Noted treatment: 15 Gy SBRT to primary tumor, nephrectomy 4 weeks later. Radiation-treated patients gave blood at baseline, week 2 and week 4. The patient's renal cell carcinoma had clear cell pathology. Points from the study as a whole: In blood, top tumor clones expanded by 2 weeks, shrinking by 4.

V shed 6 bases and J 1 base; nucleotides not matched to a gene: 8. This CDR3 region has 15 residues. From germline, CDR1 is MNHNS and CDR2 SASEGT. TCRdb's table, derived via immunoSEQ multiplex PCR, lists solely in-frame clones and lacks some. The sample holds 130,000 to 150,000 clones, around nine tenths seen once. As to this clone: Its antigen is still unknown.

This TCR was sampled from a woman aged 50 to 60 with renal cell carcinoma. This sample comprised blood, obtained from a patient whose treatment included radiotherapy and nephrectomy. The chain employs TRBV6-1 and TRBJ2-5; 7 nucleotides line up with TRBD1. CDR3 loop: CASSQTDRRQETQYF. CDR3 sequence (DNA): TGTGCCAGCAGCCAAACGGACAGGCGCCAAGAGACCCAGTACTTC.